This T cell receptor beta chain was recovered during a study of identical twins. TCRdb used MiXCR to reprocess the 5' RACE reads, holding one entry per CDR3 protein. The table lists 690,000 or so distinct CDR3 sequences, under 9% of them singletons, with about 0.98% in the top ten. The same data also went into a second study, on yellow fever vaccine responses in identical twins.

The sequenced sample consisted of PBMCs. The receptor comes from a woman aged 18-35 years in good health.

CDR3 amino acids: CASSQSPQGRFHGELFF. The CDR3 nucleotides read TGCGCCAGCAGTCAATCCCCGCAGGGGAGGTTTCACGGGGAGCTGTTTTTT. This chain connects TRBV23-1 to TRBJ2-2; D is tentatively TRBD1 or TRBD2 (6 bases each). TRBV23-1 falls under the ORF class, with uncertain function. Trimming took 0 bases from V and 7 from J, leaving 18 bases between them. This CDR3 has 17 amino acids.